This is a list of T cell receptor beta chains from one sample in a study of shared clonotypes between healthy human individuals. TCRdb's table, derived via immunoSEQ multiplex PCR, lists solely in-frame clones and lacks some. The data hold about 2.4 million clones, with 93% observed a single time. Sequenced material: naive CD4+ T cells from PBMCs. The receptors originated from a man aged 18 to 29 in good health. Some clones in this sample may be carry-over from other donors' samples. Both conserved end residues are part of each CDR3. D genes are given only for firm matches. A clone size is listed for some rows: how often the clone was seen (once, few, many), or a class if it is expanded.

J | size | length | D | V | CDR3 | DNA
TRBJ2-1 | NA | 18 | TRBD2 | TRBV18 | CASSPRDGSGGSYNEQFF | TGTGCCAGCTCACCCCGGGATGGTAGCGGGGGTTCCTACAATGAGCAGTTCTTC
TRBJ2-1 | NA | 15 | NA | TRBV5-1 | CASSPSAGAGNEQFF | TGCGCCAGCAGCCCTTCCGCCGGGGCGGGCAATGAGCAGTTCTTC
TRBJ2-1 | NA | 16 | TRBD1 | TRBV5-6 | CASSLSGQGKLDEQFF | TGTGCCAGCAGCTTGTCGGGACAGGGGAAGTTGGATGAGCAGTTCTTC
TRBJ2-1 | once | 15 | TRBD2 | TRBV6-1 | CASSESLAGGVGEFF | TGTGCCAGCAGTGAAAGTCTAGCGGGAGGTGTCGGCGAGTTCTTC
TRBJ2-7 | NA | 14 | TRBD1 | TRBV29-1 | CSVEDRGKYYEQYF | TGCAGCGTTGAGGACAGGGGGAAATACTACGAGCAGTACTTC
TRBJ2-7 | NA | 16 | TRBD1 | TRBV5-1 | CASSKGGQGDSYEQYF | TGCGCCAGCAGCAAAGGCGGGCAGGGGGATTCCTACGAGCAGTACTTC
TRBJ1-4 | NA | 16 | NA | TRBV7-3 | CASSHGTPGIWEKLFF | TGTGCCAGCAGCCATGGGACGCCCGGTATATGGGAAAAACTGTTTTTT
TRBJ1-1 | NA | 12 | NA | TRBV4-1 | CASSQVQDTAFF | TGCGCCAGCAGCCAAGTTCAGGATACGGCTTTCTTT
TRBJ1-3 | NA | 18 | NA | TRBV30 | CAWSVGAGTVISGNTIYF | TGTGCCTGGAGTGTCGGTGCAGGAACTGTAATCTCTGGAAACACCATATATTTT
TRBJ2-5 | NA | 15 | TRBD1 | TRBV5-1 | CASSSPQGAGETQYF | TGCGCCAGCAGCTCACCCCAGGGGGCTGGAGAGACCCAGTACTTC
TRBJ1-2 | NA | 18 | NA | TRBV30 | CAWSDLSLPDRLDYGYTF | TGTGCCTGGAGTGATCTCTCCCTTCCGGACAGACTCGACTATGGCTACACCTTC
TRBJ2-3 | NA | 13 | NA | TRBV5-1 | CASSRAGQDTQYF | TGCGCCAGTTCGAGGGCGGGGCAAGATACGCAGTATTTT
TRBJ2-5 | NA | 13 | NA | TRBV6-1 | CASSEVSPKTQYF | TGTGCCAGCAGTGAAGTGAGCCCGAAGACCCAGTACTTC
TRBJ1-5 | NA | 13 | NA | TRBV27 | CASSLFRDQPQHF | TGTGCCAGCAGTTTATTTCGCGATCAGCCCCAGCATTTT
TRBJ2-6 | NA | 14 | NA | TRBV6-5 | CASRFGYGANVLTF | TGTGCCAGCAGATTTGGCTACGGGGCCAACGTCCTGACTTTC
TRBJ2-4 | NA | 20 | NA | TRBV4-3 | CASSQMEGSQGKGWQNIQYF | TGCGCCAGCAGCCAGATGGAGGGGAGCCAAGGGAAAGGTTGGCAAAACATTCAGTACTTC
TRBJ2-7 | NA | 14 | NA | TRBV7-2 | CASSLRDTYYEQYF | TGTGCCAGCAGCTTACGAGACACCTACTACGAGCAGTACTTC